What follows describes a single T cell receptor beta chain. The data belong to a study of blood T cell repertoires in COVID-19. Study-wide background: Collection of acute and convalescent COVID-19 samples took place in the United States, Italy and Spain. From T cells, B-cell-depleted T cells, or PBMCs came the material, which was cDNA or gDNA.

This study enrolled people aged about 18 to 100 from about two dozen US geographic areas. In Cohort 3, a recovered donor had either two negative PCRs, clearance, or symptom resolution. Germline values: CDR1 MNHEY, CDR2 SVGAGI. The CDR3 consists of 15 residues. After removal of 5 bases from V and 1 base from J, the junction contained 7 bases not matched to a gene. Libraries were prepared by immunoSEQ multiplex PCR; TCRdb keeps only in-frame clonotypes and omits some of them. Of approximately 200,000 clones in the sample, about 90% were seen once. Sequences were obtained from PBMCs or T cells enriched from blood (not recorded which). The V call is TRBV6-5, the J call TRBJ2-7, with 8 positions matching TRBD1. This TCR was sampled from a man aged 25 to 45 who had recovered from COVID-19. DNA of the CDR3: TGTGCCAGCAGTCAGGCGGGACAGGTTTCCTACGAGCAGTACTTC. Its translation: CASSQAGQVSYEQYF.